A single sample gave rise to the 21 T cell receptor beta chains below, sequenced in a study of shared clonotypes between healthy human individuals. Clones were sequenced by immunoSEQ multiplex PCR, and TCRdb holds only the in-frame ones, with some missing. This sample has 2 million to 2.5 million clones, with approximately 93% found just once. The sample taken for sequencing was naive CD4+ T cells from PBMCs. Subset in this sample: CD45RA+ positively selected. All receptors derive from a man aged 18 to 29 in good health. Some clones in this sample may be carry-over from other donors' samples.

The V and J genes are TRBV14 and TRBJ2-7, with D maybe TRBD1 (6 bases). The CDR3 extends over 15 amino acids. CDR1 and CDR2 (germline): SGHDN, FVKESK. The ends were cut back, 0 bases at V and 2 bases at J, with 11 bases in the middle. CDR3: CASSQDTGPTYEQYF. The CDR3 DNA reads as TGTGCCAGCAGCCAAGATACAGGGCCGACCTACGAGCAGTACTTC. Full variable domain (rest looked up from reference TRBV14 and TRBJ2-7): EAGVTQFPSHSVIEKGQTVTLRCDPISGHDNLYWYRRVMGKEIKFLLHFVKESKQDESGMPNNRFLAERTGGTYSTLKVQPAELEDSGVYFCASSQDTGPTYEQYFGPGTRLTVT.

The V call is TRBV29-1, the J call TRBJ2-7; D might be TRBD2 (6 bases). From germline, CDR1 is SQVTM and CDR2 ANQGSEA. There are 12 residues in the CDR3. Trimming stripped 6 bases from V and 4 bases from J, with 13 bases between. The CDR3 DNA reads TGCAGCGTCAGCCGTGGGGGGTACGAGCAGTACTTC. Residues: CSVSRGGYEQYF.

The rearrangement joins TRBV6-5 to TRBJ2-1; 9 positions match TRBD1. CDR3 length: 13 amino acids. Germline CDR1 and CDR2: MNHEY and SVGAGI. The V gene end was trimmed by 5 bases and the J gene end by 8 bases; junction bases not matched to a gene: 4. The CDR3 spells CASSKQGAHEQFF. The CDR3 coding sequence is TGTGCCAGCAGTAAACAGGGGGCCCATGAGCAGTTCTTC.

CDR3 region: CASSPGTFETQYF. CDR3 coding DNA: TGCGCCAGCAGCCCCGGGACTTTTGAGACCCAGTACTTC. The chain joins TRBV5-1 to TRBJ2-5; weak D call: TRBD2 (6 bases). The V gene's germline CDR1 is SGHRS and CDR2 YFSETQ. The CDR3 is 13 amino acids. V was shortened by 4 bases and J by 5 bases, with 12 bases between the two germline ends.

The CDR3 spells CASSIAGTGVGEQYF. The DNA of the CDR3 is TGTGCCAGTAGTATAGCCGGGACAGGGGTAGGCGAGCAGTACTTC. The chain uses TRBV19 and TRBJ2-7; 10 nucleotides match TRBD1. The J segment lost 6 bases and the V segment lost 1 base, leaving 6 bases of the junction unmatched. This CDR3 spans 15 amino acids. Germline CDR1 is LNHDA and CDR2 is SQIVND (reference sequence).

CDR3 nucleotides: TGTGCCAGTAGTAACTCTGGGGCCAACGTCCTGACTTTC. This codes for CASSNSGANVLTF. The V gene is TRBV19, the J gene TRBJ2-6; D gene uncertain. V lost 4 bases to trimming and J lost 0 bases, with 1 base between them. Germline V gene lookup returns CDR1 LNHDA and CDR2 SQIVND (reference sequence). This CDR3 region has 13 residues.

This clone was detected only once. The genes are TRBV4-1 and TRBJ2-3; no firm D call. This CDR3 contains 13 residues. Germline loops: CDR1 MGHRA, CDR2 YSYEKL. V dropped 3 bases and J dropped 1 base, with 5 bases sitting between them. The DNA for the CDR3 is TGCGCCAGCAGCCAGGATCGCACAGATACGCAGTATTTT. Residues: CASSQDRTDTQYF.

The V gene is TRBV13, the J gene TRBJ1-1; a weak D match, TRBD1 (5 bases). V lost 5 bases and J 0 bases, leaving 16 bases between the germline ends. CDR3 length equals 16 residues. CDR1 is PRHDT and CDR2 is FYEKMQ in the germline V gene (reference sequence). The CDR3 DNA sequence: TGTGCCAGCAGCCTGGGGGGGAGTGGTATGAACACTGAAGCTTTCTTT. Encoded protein: CASSLGGSGMNTEAFF.

This clone was seen a single time. This chain connects TRBV9 to TRBJ2-7; TRBD1 might be the D (5 bases). CDR1 and CDR2 (germline): SGDLS, YYNGEE. The V gene lost 4 bases and the J gene lost 9 bases, with 23 bases spanning the gap. This CDR3 contains 15 residues. Here the CDR3 DNA reads TGTGCCAGCAGCCAGGCGAACAATCCTAAAGGGGTGCAGTACTTC. Its protein product is CASSQANNPKGVQYF.

The rearrangement uses TRBV2 and TRBJ2-7, with D tentatively TRBD2 (5 bases). Germline CDR1 reads SNHLY; CDR2 reads FYNNEI. V lost 10 bases, J lost 6 bases, and 19 bases lay in between. The CDR3 is 13 amino acids. DNA for the CDR3: TGTGCCACAGCACGGGAAACCTTCGGCGAGCAGTACTTC. It encodes CATARETFGEQYF. Using reference TRBV2 and TRBJ2-7 for the parts outside the CDR3, the full variable domain is EPEVTQTPSHQVTQMGQEVILRCVPISNHLYFYWYRQILGQKVEFLVSFYNNEISEKSEIFDDQFSVERPDGSNFTLKIRSTKLEDSAMYFCATARETFGEQYFGPGTRLTVT.

Notes on this clone: This CDR3 is also generated by other DNA sequences in the sample. The CDR3 bases are TGTGCCAGCTCACCACAGGGTATGAACACTGAAGCTTTCTTT. Translation gives CASSPQGMNTEAFF. This chain uses TRBV18 with TRBJ1-1; D is ambiguous. This CDR3 contains 14 residues. Trimming cost V 1 base and J 0 bases, with 6 bases left between them. Germline-derived CDR1 and CDR2 are KGHSH and LQKENI.

This clone was observed a few times. The V call is TRBV2, the J call TRBJ1-2; D gene ambiguous. The CDR3 spans 12 residues. Between the trimmed V and J ends, which lost 5 bases and 5 bases, there was a span of 9 bases. The V gene's germline CDR1 is SNHLY and CDR2 FYNNEI. The CDR3 bases are TGTGCCAGCAGTTTGACGGTGTATGGCTACACCTTC. Amino acid sequence: CASSLTVYGYTF.

The chain joins TRBV19 to TRBJ2-1; the D gene is possibly TRBD2 (6 bases). The V end was cut by 1 base, the J end by 7 bases, with 11 bases between. Germline V gene data show CDR1 as LNHDA and CDR2 as SQIVND (reference sequence). The CDR3 is 14 residues long. The CDR3 nucleotides are TGTGCCAGTAGTATAGGTGGAGGGTGGAATGAGCAGTTCTTC. This translates into CASSIGGGWNEQFF.

Comments on this clone: Other DNA sequences in this sample translate to the same CDR3. This chain joins TRBV5-1 and TRBJ1-1; D perhaps matches TRBD1 (5 bases). The CDR3 runs to 13 residues. Trimming left V 2 bases short and J 2 bases short, with 7 bases between. Per germline, CDR1 SGHRS and CDR2 YFSETQ. This CDR3 reads CASSFGGNTEAFF. The CDR3 DNA reads as TGCGCCAGCAGCTTCGGGGGTAACACTGAAGCTTTCTTT. The variable domain in full, completed from reference TRBV5-1 and TRBJ1-1, reads KAGVTQTPRYLIKTRGQQVTLSCSPISGHRSVSWYQQTPGQGLQFLFEYFSETQRNKGNFPGRFSGRQFSNSRSEMNVSTLELGDSALYLCASSFGGNTEAFFGQGTRLTVV.

This chain uses TRBV19 with TRBJ2-6; D uncertain. Germline V gene lookup returns CDR1 LNHDA and CDR2 SQIVND (reference sequence). This CDR3 is 16 amino acids long. Deletions cut 1 base from V and 1 base from J, with 8 bases between. The CDR3 protein is CASSIGDQSGANVLTF. CDR3 sequence (DNA): TGTGCCAGTAGTATAGGTGACCAATCTGGGGCCAACGTCCTGACTTTC.

The chain joins TRBV28 to TRBJ1-4; weak D call: TRBD1 (5 bases). Between the trimmed V and J ends, which lost 3 bases and 7 bases, there was a span of 24 bases. The CDR3 runs 18 residues. The germline gives CDR1 MDHEN, CDR2 SYDVKM. The CDR3 sequence is CASSFPKPRGLSPEKLFF. The CDR3, as DNA: TGTGCCAGCAGTTTTCCCAAACCGAGGGGCCTGAGTCCTGAAAAACTGTTTTTT.

The CDR3 protein is CASGLGAVNTEAFF. CDR3 in DNA: TGCGCCAGCGGGCTTGGGGCGGTGAACACTGAAGCTTTCTTT. This sequence joins TRBV5-1 and TRBJ1-1; D is possibly TRBD1 (5 bases). The V end was cut by 7 bases, the J end by 0 bases, with 13 bases between. Germline assignment: CDR1 SGHRS and CDR2 YFSETQ. CDR3 length: 14 residues.

V is TRBV28 and J is TRBJ1-4; D perhaps matches TRBD1 (6 bases). Germline assignment: CDR1 MDHEN and CDR2 SYDVKM. Trimming pared 5 bases from V and 4 bases from J, leaving 11 bases between. The CDR3 covers 14 residues. CDR3 in DNA: TGTGCCAGCAGTCTGACGGGACATAATGAAAAACTGTTTTTT. Its protein product is CASSLTGHNEKLFF.

The chain couples TRBV7-2 to TRBJ2-2, with 9 nucleotides matching TRBD2. J gave up 0 bases and V 3 bases, and 11 bases lay outside the gene matches. CDR1 is SGHTA, CDR2 FQGNSA, per germline. The CDR3 runs 19 residues. The CDR3 DNA follows: TGTGCCAGCAGCTTCCAGGGACTAGCCGGACGTTCGAACACCGGGGAGCTGTTTTTT. It translates to CASSFQGLAGRSNTGELFF.

CDR3 loop: CASSSRAASGTNNEQFF. CDR3 DNA: TGTGCCAGCAGCTCCAGGGCGGCTAGCGGGACGAACAATGAGCAGTTCTTC. The chain is built from TRBV7-3 and TRBJ2-1, with 9 nucleotides matching TRBD2. The CDR3 runs 17 residues. After removal of 4 bases from V and 5 bases from J, the junction contained 12 bases not matched to a gene. Germline assignment: CDR1 SGHTA and CDR2 FQGTGA.

This chain connects TRBV5-1 to TRBJ2-7, with 9 bases that match TRBD2. Germline V gene sequence: CDR1 SGHRS, CDR2 YFSETQ. V shed 8 bases and J 2 bases; nucleotides not matched to a gene: 8. The CDR3 totals 14 residues. CDR3 bases: TGCGCCAGTAAGTTGGCTAGCGGGGCCTACGAGCAGTACTTC. As protein: CASKLASGAYEQYF.